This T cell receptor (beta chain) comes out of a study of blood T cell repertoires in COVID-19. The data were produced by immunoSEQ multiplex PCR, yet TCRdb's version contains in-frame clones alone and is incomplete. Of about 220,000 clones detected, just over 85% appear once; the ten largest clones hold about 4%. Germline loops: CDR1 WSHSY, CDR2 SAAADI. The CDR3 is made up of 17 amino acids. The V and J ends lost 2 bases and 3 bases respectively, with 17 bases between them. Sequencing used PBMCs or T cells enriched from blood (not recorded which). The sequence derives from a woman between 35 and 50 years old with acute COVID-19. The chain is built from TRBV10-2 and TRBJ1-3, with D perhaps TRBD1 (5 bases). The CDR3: CASSESRQGIGGNTIYF. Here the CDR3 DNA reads TGCGCCAGCAGTGAGAGTCGGCAGGGAATAGGTGGAAACACCATATATTTT.